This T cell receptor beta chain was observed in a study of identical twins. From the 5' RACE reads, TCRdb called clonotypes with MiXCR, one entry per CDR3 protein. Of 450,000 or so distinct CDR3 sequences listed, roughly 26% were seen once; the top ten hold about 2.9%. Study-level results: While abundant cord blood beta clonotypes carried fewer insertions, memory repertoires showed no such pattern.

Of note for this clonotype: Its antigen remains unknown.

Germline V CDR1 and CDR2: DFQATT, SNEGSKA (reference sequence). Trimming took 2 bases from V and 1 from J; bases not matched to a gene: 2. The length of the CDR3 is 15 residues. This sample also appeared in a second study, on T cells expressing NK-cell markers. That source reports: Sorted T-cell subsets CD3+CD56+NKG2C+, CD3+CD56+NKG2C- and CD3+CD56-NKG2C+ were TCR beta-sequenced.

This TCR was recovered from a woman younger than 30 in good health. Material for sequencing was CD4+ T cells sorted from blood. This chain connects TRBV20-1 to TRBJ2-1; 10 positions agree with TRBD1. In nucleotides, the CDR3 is TGCAGTGCTAGACGGGGACAGGGGTCCTACAATGAGCAGTTCTTC. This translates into CSARRGQGSYNEQFF.